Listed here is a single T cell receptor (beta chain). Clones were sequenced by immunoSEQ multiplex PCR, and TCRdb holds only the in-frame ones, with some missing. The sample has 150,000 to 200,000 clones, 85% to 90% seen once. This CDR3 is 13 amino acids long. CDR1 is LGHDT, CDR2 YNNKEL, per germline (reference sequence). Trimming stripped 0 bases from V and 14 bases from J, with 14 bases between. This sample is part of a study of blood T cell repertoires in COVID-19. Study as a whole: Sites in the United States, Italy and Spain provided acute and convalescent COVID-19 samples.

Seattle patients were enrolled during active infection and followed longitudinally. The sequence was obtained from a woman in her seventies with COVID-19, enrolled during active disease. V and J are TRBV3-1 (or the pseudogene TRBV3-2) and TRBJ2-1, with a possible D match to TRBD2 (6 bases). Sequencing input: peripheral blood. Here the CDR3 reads CASSQDPGEVKFF. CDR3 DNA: TGTGCCAGCAGCCAAGATCCGGGGGAGGTGAAGTTCTTC.